Below, 11 T cell receptor beta chains from the same sample are listed, as sequenced in a study of cytomegalovirus exposure and HLA in healthy donors. Primers included in the PCR were 60 Vbeta and 13 Jbeta primers. Profiled with immunoSEQ multiplex PCR; TCRdb holds only in-frame clones, not every one. Among approximately 150,000 clones listed, around 68% were seen once. The sequencing input was PBMCs. These receptors originate from a woman aged 40 to 55 in good health and CMV-seropositive.

The J gene is TRBJ1-5, the V gene TRBV5-1; TRBD1 is a possible D gene (5 bases). V was cut by 0 bases and J by 1 base, with 8 bases left in between. Germline CDR1 SGHRS, CDR2 YFSETQ. The CDR3 contains 15 residues. CDR3 coding DNA: TGCGCCAGCAGCTTGGAAGGGGCGAGCAATCAGCCCCAGCATTTT. Its protein is CASSLEGASNQPQHF.

The rearrangement uses TRBV2 and TRBJ2-7; 15 bases line up with TRBD2. The CDR3 is 13 residues long. Per the germline V gene, CDR1 is SNHLY and CDR2 is FYNNEI. J was trimmed by 9 bases and V by 7 bases; bases with no gene match: 4. The CDR3 DNA reads TGTGCCAGCAACGGACTAGCGGGAGGGAGGCAGTACTTC. Translation gives CASNGLAGGRQYF.

This chain links TRBV27 with TRBJ2-3; 7 positions agree with TRBD2. V was pared by 0 bases and J by 2 bases, with 2 bases of the junction left unmatched. CDR1 is MNHEY and CDR2 is SMNVEV in the germline V gene (reference sequence). The CDR3 is 15 amino acids. CDR3 region: CASSLSGGVTDTQYF. CDR3 nucleotide sequence: TGTGCCAGCAGTTTATCGGGGGGGGTCACAGATACGCAGTATTTT.

In the case of this clone: The junction and the germline gene differ at one end; a read error may be behind it. The V and J genes are TRBV12-5 and TRBJ2-1, with 7 bases matching TRBD2. This CDR3 has 16 residues. Looked up from germline, CDR1 is LGHNT and CDR2 is FRNRAP. CDR3 sequence: CAGGVGGSGVYNEQFF. For the CDR3, the DNA is TGTGCTGGTGGGGTCGGGGGAAGCGGGGTATACAATGAGCAGTTCTTC. The whole variable domain, remainder taken from reference TRBV12-5 and TRBJ2-1, is DARVTQTPRHKVTEMGQEVTMRCQPILGHNTVFWYRQTMMQGLELLAYFRNRAPLDDSGMPKDRFSAEMPDATLATLKIQPSEPRDSAVYFCAGGVGGSGVYNEQFFGPGTRLTVL.

This rearrangement joins TRBV5-6 to TRBJ2-1; D is undetermined. Germline values: CDR1 SGHDT, CDR2 YYEEEE. The V end was cut by 0 bases, the J end by 3 bases, with 10 bases between. This CDR3 contains 15 residues. This CDR3 reads CASSLGRPDYNEQFF. The CDR3 region has the DNA TGTGCCAGCAGCTTGGGCAGGCCGGACTACAATGAGCAGTTCTTC. The full variable domain, completed using reference TRBV5-6 and TRBJ2-1, is DAGVTQSPTHLIKTRGQQVTLRCSPKSGHDTVSWYQQALGQGPQFIFQYYEEEERQRGNFPDRFSGHQFPNYSSELNVNALLLGDSALYLCASSLGRPDYNEQFFGPGTRLTVL.

This chain joins TRBV18 and TRBJ2-7, with 7 bases fitting TRBD1. The J segment lost 4 bases and the V segment lost 0 bases, leaving 6 bases of the junction unmatched. CDR3 length: 15 amino acids. The germline V gene encodes CDR1 KGHSH and CDR2 LQKENI. CDR3 residues: CASSPPNRGEYEQYF. CDR3 DNA: TGTGCCAGCTCACCACCGAACAGGGGCGAGTACGAGCAGTACTTC.

The chain links TRBV5-4 to TRBJ2-1, with a weak D call TRBD1 (6 bases). The CDR3 is 15 residues long. Trimming shortened V by 0 bases and J by 6 bases, and 13 bases separated the two germline ends. CDR1 and CDR2 from the germline V gene are SGHNT and YYREEE (reference sequence). The CDR3 is CASSLGSGHSNEQFF. DNA of the CDR3: TGTGCCAGCAGCTTGGGGTCGGGACACAGCAATGAGCAGTTCTTC.

The chain joins TRBV28 to TRBJ2-3, with 12 positions matching TRBD2. Germline trimming cut 7 bases from V and 1 base from J; bases unmatched to any gene: 3. CDR3 size: 15 residues. Germline V gene lookup returns CDR1 MDHEN and CDR2 SYDVKM. CDR3 sequence (DNA): TGTGCCAGCACCCTAGCGGGAGGGCGCACAGATACGCAGTATTTT. Amino acid sequence: CASTLAGGRTDTQYF.

The chain links TRBV28 to TRBJ1-2; maybe TRBD1 (5 bases). Germline V gives CDR1 MDHEN, CDR2 SYDVKM. This CDR3 has 15 amino acids. V was pared by 6 bases and J by 0 bases, with 14 bases between. The CDR3, as DNA: TGTGCCAGCAGCCGCTTACAGGATCCTAACTATGGCTACACCTTC. Translated: CASSRLQDPNYGYTF.

The V and J genes are TRBV9 and TRBJ1-1, with 8 bases fitting TRBD1. J gave up 4 bases and V 4 bases, and 9 bases lay outside the gene matches. Germline V CDR1 and CDR2: SGDLS, YYNGEE. This CDR3 comprises 15 residues. The CDR3 DNA is TGTGCCAGCAGCCCCCGGACAGGGAGGGGCACTGAAGCTTTCTTT. Amino acids: CASSPRTGRGTEAFF.

In this sample, this clone turned up a few times. This sample includes further DNA sequences coding for the same CDR3. CDR3 in DNA: TGTGCCAGCTCACCAGGGCAGGGGCGCGGCTACACCTTC. This codes for CASSPGQGRGYTF. This sequence joins TRBV18 and TRBJ1-2, with TRBD1 as a possible D gene (6 bases). CDR3 length equals 13 residues. V was trimmed by 2 bases and J by 8 bases, leaving 12 bases between them. Looked up from germline, CDR1 is KGHSH and CDR2 is LQKENI.